The clone carrying this T cell receptor (beta chain) was counted between two and nine times. Its specificity is unknown. Germline lookup yields CDR1 SGHAT and CDR2 FQDESV (reference sequence). The CDR3 consists of 14 residues. Trimming removed 0 bases at V and 1 base at J, with 6 bases between. The data belong to a study of CD8 T cells in ankylosing spondylitis. Findings and limits, study-wide: As for the disease-linked clones, they showed a CD8+ phenotype and occurred at relatively low frequencies in peripheral blood. Clones tied to disease were said to be significantly enriched in matched ankylosing spondylitis synovial fluid. Earlier studies detected some motif variants in reactive arthritis synovial fluid and blood. A TCR beta motif of 7 to 9 highly homologous variants seemed to mark ankylosing spondylitis blood.

Preparation of TCR beta libraries was done by quantitative 5'-RACE with molecular barcodes. TCRdb itself ran the 5' RACE reads through MiXCR, one entry per CDR3 protein. The sample consists of a few hundred thousand distinct CDR3 sequences, more than 9.5% of them appearing once. The sample consisted of blood, either unsorted or a sorted T cell fraction (not recorded which). The clonotype was recovered from a male donor with ankylosing spondylitis. This sequence joins TRBV11-1 and TRBJ2-5; no reliable D call. Written as DNA, the CDR3 is TGTGCCAGCAGCTTAGCGTTCTCCCAAGAGACCCAGTACTTC. Its protein product is CASSLAFSQETQYF.